Sequencing of this T cell receptor (beta chain) was carried out in a study of shared clonotypes between healthy human individuals. The CDR3 has 17 amino acids. The V gene lost 4 bases and the J gene lost 0 bases, with 17 bases spanning the gap. Per the germline V gene, CDR1 is SGDLS and CDR2 is YYNGEE. Using immunoSEQ multiplex PCR, the repertoire was profiled, and TCRdb retains in-frame clones only, with some absent. The sample consists of about 770,000 clones, approximately 77% of them appearing once. Sequencing was performed on memory CD4+ T cells sorted from blood. Subset specified: CD45RA-negative fraction. The V gene is TRBV9, the J gene TRBJ2-1; D uncertain. This sequence was found in a woman aged 25 to 39 in good health. DNA for the CDR3: TGTGCCAGCAGCCTGGAAAAAGCACGGAGCTCCTACAATGAGCAGTTCTTC. Its protein is CASSLEKARSSYNEQFF.